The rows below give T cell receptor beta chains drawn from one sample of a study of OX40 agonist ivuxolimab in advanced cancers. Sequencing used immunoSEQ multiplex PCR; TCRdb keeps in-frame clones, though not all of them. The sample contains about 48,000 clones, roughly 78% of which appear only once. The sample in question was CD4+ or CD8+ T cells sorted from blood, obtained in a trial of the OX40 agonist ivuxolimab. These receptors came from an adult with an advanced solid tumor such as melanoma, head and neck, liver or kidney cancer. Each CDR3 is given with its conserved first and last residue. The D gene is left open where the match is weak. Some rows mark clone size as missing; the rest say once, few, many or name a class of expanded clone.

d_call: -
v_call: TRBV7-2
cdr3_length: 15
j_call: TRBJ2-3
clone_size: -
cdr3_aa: CASSLGGGDTDTQYF
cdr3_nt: TGTGCCAGCAGCCTCGGAGGCGGTGACACAGATACGCAGTATTTT

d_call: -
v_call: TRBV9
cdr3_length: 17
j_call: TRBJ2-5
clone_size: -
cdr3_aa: CASSVPRGRPYQETQYF
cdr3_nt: TGTGCCAGCAGCGTCCCACGTGGGCGCCCGTACCAAGAGACCCAGTACTTC

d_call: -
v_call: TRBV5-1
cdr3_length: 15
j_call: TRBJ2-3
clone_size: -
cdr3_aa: CASSLGQVLLDTQYF
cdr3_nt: TGCGCCAGCAGCTTGGGGCAGGTACTTTTGGATACGCAGTATTTT

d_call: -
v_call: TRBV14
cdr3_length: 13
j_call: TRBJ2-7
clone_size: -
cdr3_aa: CASSRALEGEQYF
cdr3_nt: TGTGCCAGCAGCCGGGCGTTAGAAGGCGAGCAGTACTTC

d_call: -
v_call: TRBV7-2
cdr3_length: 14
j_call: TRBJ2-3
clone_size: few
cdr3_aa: CASSSPAITDTQYF
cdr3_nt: TGTGCCAGCAGCTCACCGGCCATTACAGATACGCAGTATTTT

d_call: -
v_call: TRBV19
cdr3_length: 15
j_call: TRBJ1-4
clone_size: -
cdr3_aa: CASSRQLGTNEKLFF
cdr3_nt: TGTGCCAGTAGCCGACAGCTTGGGACTAATGAAAAACTGTTTTTT

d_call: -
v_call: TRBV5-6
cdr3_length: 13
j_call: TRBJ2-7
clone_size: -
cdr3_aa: CASSLGEEYEQYF
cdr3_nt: TGTGCCAGCAGCTTGGGGGAAGAATACGAGCAGTACTTC

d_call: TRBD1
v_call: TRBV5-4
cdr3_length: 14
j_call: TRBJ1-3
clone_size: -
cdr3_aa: CASSLGQGRNTIYF
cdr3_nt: TGTGCCAGCAGCCTTGGACAGGGCCGAAACACCATATATTTT

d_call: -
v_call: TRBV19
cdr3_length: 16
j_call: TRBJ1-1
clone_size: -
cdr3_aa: CASSIGAATMNTEAFF
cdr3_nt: TGTGCCAGTAGTATAGGGGCAGCCACCATGAACACTGAAGCTTTCTTT

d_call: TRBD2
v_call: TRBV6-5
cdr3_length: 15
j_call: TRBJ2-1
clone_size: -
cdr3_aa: CASSYSIRGDNEQFF
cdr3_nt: TGTGCCAGCAGTTACTCGATACGGGGGGACAATGAGCAGTTCTTC

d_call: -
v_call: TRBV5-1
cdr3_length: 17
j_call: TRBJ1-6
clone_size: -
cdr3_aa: CASSLTAGDSYNSPLHF
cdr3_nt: TGCGCCAGCAGCTTGACGGCAGGGGACTCGTATAATTCACCCCTCCACTTT

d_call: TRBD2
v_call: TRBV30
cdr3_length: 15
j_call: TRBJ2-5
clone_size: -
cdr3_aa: CAWSAGLAGAETQYF
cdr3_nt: TGTGCCTGGAGTGCGGGTCTAGCGGGGGCTGAGACCCAGTACTTC

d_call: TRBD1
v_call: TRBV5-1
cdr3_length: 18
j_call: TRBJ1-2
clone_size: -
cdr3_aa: CASSLNAIRAGQVSGYTF
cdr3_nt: TGCGCCAGCAGCTTAAATGCTATCAGGGCGGGACAGGTCTCGGGCTACACCTTC